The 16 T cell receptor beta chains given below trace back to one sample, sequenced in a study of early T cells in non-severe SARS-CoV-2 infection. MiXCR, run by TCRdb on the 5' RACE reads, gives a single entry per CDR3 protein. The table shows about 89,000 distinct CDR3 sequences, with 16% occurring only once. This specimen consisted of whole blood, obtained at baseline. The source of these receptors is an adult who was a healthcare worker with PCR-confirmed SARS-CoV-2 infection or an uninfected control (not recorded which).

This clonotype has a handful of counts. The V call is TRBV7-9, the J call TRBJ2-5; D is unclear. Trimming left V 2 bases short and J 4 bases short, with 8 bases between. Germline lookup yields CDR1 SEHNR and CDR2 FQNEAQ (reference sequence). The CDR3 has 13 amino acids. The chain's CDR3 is CASSLRPVETQYF. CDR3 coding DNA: TGTGCCAGCAGCTTAAGGCCTGTAGAGACCCAGTACTTC.

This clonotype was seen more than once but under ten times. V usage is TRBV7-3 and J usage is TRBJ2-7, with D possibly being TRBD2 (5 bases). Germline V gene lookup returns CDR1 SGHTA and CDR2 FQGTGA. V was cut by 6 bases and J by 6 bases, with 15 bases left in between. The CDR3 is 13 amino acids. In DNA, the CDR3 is TGTGCCAGCAGTCTAGCAGCGGCAGGCGAGCAGTACTTC. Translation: CASSLAAAGEQYF.

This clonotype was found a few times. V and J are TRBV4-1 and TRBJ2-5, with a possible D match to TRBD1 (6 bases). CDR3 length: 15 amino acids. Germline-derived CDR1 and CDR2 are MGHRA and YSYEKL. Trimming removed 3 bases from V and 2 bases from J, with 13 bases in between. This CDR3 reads CASSQGAAPQETQYF. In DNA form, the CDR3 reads TGCGCCAGCAGCCAGGGGGCCGCTCCGCAAGAGACCCAGTACTTC.

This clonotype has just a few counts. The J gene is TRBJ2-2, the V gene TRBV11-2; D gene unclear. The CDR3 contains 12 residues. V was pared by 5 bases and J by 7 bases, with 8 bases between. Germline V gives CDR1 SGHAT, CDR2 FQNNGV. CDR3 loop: CASSMGLGELFF. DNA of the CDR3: TGTGCCAGCAGCATGGGCCTCGGGGAGCTGTTTTTT.

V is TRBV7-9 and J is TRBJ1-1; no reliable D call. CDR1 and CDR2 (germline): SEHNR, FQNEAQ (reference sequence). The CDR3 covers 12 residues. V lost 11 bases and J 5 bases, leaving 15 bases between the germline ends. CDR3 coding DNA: TGTGCCGGCGGAAGAGAGGGAACTGAAGCTTTCTTT. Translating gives CAGGREGTEAFF. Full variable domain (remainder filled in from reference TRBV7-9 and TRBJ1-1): DTGVSQNPRHKITKRGQNVTFRCDPISEHNRLYWYRQTLGQGPEFLTYFQNEAQLEKSRLLSDRFSAERPKGSFSTLEIQRTEQGDSAMYLCAGGREGTEAFFGQGTRLTVV.

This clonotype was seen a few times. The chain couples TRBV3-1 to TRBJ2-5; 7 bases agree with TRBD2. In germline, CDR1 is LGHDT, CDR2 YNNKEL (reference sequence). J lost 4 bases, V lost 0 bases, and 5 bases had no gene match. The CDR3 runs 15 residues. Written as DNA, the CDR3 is TGTGCCAGCAGCCAAGATCACTCGGGAGGAGAGACCCAGTACTTC. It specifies CASSQDHSGGETQYF.

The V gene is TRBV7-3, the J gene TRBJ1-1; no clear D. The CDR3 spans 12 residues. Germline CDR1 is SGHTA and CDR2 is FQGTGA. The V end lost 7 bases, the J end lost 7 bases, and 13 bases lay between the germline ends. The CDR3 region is CASNNSPFEAFF. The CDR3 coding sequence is TGTGCCAGCAATAACAGTCCCTTTGAAGCTTTCTTT. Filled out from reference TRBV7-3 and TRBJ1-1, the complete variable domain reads GAGVSQTPSNKVTEKGKYVELRCDPISGHTALYWYRQSLGQGPEFLIYFQGTGAADDSGLPNDRFFAVRPEGSVSTLKIQRTERGDSAVYLCASNNSPFEAFFGQGTRLTVV.

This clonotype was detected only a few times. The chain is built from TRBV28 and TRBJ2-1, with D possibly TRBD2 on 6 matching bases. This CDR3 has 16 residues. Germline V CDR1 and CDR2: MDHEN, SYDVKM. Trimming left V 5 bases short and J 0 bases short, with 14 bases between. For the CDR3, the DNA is TGTGCCAGCAGTGCCGGGACTCGTCTCTCCTACAATGAGCAGTTCTTC. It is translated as CASSAGTRLSYNEQFF.

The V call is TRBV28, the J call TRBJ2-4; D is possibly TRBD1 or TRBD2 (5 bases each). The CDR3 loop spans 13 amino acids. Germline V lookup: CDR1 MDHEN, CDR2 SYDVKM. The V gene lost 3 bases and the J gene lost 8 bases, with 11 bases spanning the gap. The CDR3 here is CASSLRLGDIQYF. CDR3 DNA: TGTGCCAGCAGTTTGCGACTGGGGGACATTCAGTACTTC.

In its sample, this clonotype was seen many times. CDR3 region: CASSQPTGTAKNIQYF. CDR3 coding DNA: TGCGCCAGCAGCCAACCCACCGGGACAGCCAAAAACATTCAGTACTTC. V is TRBV4-1 and J is TRBJ2-4, with D perhaps assigned TRBD1 or TRBD2 (5 bases each). V lost 2 bases and J 0 bases, leaving 11 bases between the germline ends. The CDR3 is 16 residues long. The germline CDR1 and CDR2 sequences are MGHRA and YSYEKL.

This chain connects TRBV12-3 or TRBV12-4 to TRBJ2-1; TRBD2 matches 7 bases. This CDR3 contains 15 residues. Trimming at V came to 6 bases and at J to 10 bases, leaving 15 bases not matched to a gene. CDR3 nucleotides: TGTGCCAGCAGCCCCCGGCCGGGGGGAGGCTGGGAGCAGTTCTTC. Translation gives CASSPRPGGGWEQFF.

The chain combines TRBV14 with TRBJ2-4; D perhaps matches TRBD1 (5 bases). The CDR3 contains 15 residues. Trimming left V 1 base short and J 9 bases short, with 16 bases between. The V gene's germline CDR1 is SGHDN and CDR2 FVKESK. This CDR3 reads CASSQVPGKWGIQYF. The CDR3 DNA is TGTGCCAGCAGCCAAGTCCCAGGGAAATGGGGCATTCAGTACTTC.

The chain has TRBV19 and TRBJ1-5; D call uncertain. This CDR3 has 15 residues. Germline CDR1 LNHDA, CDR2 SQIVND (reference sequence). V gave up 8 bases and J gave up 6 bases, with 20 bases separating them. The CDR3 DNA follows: TGTGCCAGTGGTGGCACCACTTATAACAGTCAGCCCCAGCATTTT. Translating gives CASGGTTYNSQPQHF. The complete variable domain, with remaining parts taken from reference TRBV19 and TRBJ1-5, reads DGGITQSPKYLFRKEGQNVTLSCEQNLNHDAMYWYRQDPGQGLRLIYYSQIVNDFQKGDIAEGYSVSREKKESFPLTVTSAQKNPTAFYLCASGGTTYNSQPQHFGDGTRLSIL.

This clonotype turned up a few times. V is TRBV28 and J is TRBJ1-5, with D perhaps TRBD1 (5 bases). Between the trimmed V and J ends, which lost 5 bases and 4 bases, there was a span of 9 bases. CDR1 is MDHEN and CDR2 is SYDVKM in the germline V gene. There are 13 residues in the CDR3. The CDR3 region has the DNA TGTGCCAGCAGTCGGACACCTAATCAGCCCCAGCATTTT. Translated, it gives CASSRTPNQPQHF.

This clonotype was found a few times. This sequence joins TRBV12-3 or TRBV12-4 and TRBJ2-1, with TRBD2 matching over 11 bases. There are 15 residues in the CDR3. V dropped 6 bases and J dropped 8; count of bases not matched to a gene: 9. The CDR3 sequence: CASSDNSGRADEQFF. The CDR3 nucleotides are TGTGCCAGCAGCGATAATAGCGGGAGGGCGGATGAGCAGTTCTTC.

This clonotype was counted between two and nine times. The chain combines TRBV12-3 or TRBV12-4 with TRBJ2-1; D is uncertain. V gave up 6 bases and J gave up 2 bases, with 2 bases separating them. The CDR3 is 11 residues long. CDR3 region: CASSTYNEQFF. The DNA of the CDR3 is TGTGCCAGCAGCACCTACAATGAGCAGTTCTTC.